This T cell receptor beta chain is drawn from a study of blood T cell repertoires in COVID-19. At the level of the study: Acute and convalescent COVID-19 specimens originated in the United States, Italy and Spain. Sample material is recorded as cDNA or gDNA derived from T cells, B-cell-depleted T cells, or PBMCs.

As processed by the authors: Amplifying reference gene primers gave estimates of nucleated cell counts. TCRdb's copy holds only in-frame clones and misses some; the assay was immunoSEQ multiplex PCR. That table furnishes V, J and clone size, whereas the DNA furnished D and trimming. The sample yields 40,000 to 50,000 clones, roughly 84% seen once. V dropped 3 bases and J dropped 3; count of bases not matched to a gene: 1. The CDR3 has 14 amino acids. Germline CDR1 and CDR2: LNHDA and SQIVND (reference sequence). The specimen sequenced was peripheral blood. This chain uses TRBV19 with TRBJ2-2; 7 bases line up with TRBD2. This receptor was taken from a human donor in a cohort sampled during active COVID-19. CDR3 sequence: CASSIRGDTGELFF. In nucleotides, the CDR3 is TGTGCCAGTAGTATTCGGGGGGACACCGGGGAGCTGTTTTTT. The full variable domain, rest sourced from reference TRBV19 and TRBJ2-2, is DGGITQSPKYLFRKEGQNVTLSCEQNLNHDAMYWYRQDPGQGLRLIYYSQIVNDFQKGDIAEGYSVSREKKESFPLTVTSAQKNPTAFYLCASSIRGDTGELFFGEGSRLTVL.